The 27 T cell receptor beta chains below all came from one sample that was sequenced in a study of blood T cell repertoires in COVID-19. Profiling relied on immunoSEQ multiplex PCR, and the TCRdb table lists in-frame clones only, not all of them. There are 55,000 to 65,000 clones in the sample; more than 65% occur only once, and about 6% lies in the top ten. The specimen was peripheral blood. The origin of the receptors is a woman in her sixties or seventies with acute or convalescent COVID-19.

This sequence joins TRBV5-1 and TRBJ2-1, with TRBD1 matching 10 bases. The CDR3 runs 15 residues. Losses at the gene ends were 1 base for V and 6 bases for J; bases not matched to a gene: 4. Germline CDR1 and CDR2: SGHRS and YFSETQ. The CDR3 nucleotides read TGCGCCAGCAGCTTGCAGGGACAGGGGCCCAATGAGCAGTTCTTC. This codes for CASSLQGQGPNEQFF. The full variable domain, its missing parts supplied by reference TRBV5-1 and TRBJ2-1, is KAGVTQTPRYLIKTRGQQVTLSCSPISGHRSVSWYQQTPGQGLQFLFEYFSETQRNKGNFPGRFSGRQFSNSRSEMNVSTLELGDSALYLCASSLQGQGPNEQFFGPGTRLTVL.

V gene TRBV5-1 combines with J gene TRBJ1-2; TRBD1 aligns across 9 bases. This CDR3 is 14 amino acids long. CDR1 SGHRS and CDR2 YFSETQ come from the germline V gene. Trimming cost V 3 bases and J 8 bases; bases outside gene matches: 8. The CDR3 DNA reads TGCGCCAGCAGCTCCGGACAGGGGAGGGAAGGCTACACCTTC. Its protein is CASSSGQGREGYTF.

Here the CDR3 reads CASSWGPSANTEAFF. As DNA, the CDR3 is TGTGCCAGCAGCTGGGGGCCCTCGGCGAACACTGAAGCTTTCTTT. This sequence joins TRBV5-5 and TRBJ1-1; possibly TRBD1 for D (6 bases). The germline V and J ends were trimmed by 3 bases and 1 base, with 13 bases remaining between them. Germline CDR1 reads SGHKS; CDR2 reads YYEKEE (reference sequence). The CDR3 is 15 amino acids.

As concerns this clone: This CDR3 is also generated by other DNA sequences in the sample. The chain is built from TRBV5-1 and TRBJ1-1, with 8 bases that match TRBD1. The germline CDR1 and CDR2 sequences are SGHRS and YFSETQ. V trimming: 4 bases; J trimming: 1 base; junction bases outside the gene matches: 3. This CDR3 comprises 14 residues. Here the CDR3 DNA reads TGCGCCAGCAGCCGGGGACAGGCGAACACTGAAGCTTTCTTT. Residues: CASSRGQANTEAFF.

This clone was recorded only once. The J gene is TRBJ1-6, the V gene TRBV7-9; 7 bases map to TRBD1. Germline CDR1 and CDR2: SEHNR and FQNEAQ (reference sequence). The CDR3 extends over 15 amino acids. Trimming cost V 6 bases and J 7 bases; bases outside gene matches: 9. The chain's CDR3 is CASSRQGVWNSPLHF. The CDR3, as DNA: TGTGCCAGCAGTCGCCAGGGGGTTTGGAATTCACCCCTCCACTTT.

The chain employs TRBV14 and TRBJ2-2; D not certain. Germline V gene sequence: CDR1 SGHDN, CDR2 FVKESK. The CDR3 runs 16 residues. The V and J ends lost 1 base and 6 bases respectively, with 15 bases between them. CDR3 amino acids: CASSQGVIFGAGELFF. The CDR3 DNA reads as TGTGCCAGCAGCCAAGGAGTTATTTTTGGAGCCGGGGAGCTGTTTTTT.

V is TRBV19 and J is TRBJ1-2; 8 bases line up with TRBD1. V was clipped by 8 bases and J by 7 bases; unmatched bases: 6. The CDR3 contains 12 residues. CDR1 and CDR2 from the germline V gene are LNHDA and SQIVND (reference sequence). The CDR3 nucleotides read TGTGCCAGTTCTCTCCAGGGGGCTGGCTACACCTTC. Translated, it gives CASSLQGAGYTF.

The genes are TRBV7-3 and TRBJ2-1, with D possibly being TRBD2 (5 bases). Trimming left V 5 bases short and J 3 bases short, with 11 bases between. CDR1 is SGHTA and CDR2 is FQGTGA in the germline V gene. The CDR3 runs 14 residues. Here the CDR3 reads CASSPARDYNEQFF. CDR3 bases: TGTGCCAGCAGCCCCGCCCGGGACTACAATGAGCAGTTCTTC.

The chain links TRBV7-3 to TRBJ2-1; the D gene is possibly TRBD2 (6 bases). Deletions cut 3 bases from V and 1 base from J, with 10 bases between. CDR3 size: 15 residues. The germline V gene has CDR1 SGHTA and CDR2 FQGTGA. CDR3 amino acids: CASSFGGGSYNEQFF. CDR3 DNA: TGTGCCAGCAGCTTCGGGGGAGGTTCCTACAATGAGCAGTTCTTC.

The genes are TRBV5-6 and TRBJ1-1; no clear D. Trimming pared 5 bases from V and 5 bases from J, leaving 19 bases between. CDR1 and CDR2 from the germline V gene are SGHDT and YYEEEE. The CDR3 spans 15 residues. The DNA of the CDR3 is TGTGCCAGCAGACGATCTGGCCTCCTCGGGACTGAAGCTTTCTTT. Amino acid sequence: CASRRSGLLGTEAFF.

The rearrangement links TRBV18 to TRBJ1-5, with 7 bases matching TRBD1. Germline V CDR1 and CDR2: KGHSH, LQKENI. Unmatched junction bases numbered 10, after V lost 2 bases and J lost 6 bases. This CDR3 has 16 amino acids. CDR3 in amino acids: CASSPRQGGLGQPQHF. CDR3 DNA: TGTGCCAGCTCACCAAGACAGGGTGGTCTCGGTCAGCCCCAGCATTTT.

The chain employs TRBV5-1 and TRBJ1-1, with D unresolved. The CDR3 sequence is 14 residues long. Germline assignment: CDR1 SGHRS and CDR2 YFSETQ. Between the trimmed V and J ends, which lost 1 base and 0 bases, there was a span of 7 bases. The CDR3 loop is CASSLNGVNTEAFF. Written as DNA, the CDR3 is TGCGCCAGCAGCTTGAACGGGGTGAACACTGAAGCTTTCTTT.

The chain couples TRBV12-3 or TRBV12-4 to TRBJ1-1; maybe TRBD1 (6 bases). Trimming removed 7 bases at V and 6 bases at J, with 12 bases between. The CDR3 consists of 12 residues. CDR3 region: CASIRTESEAFF. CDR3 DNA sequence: TGTGCCAGCATCAGGACAGAGTCTGAAGCTTTCTTT.

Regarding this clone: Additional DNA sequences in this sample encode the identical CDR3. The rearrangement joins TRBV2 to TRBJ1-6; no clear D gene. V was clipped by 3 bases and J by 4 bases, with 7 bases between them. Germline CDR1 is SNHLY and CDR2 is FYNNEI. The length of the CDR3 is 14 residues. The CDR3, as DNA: TGTGCCAGCAGTGAGGCCCGATATAATTCACCCCTCCACTTT. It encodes CASSEARYNSPLHF.

The CDR3 region is CASSLGDRGPSNQPQHF. In nucleotides, the CDR3 is TGCGCCAGCAGCTTGGGGGACAGGGGGCCTAGCAATCAGCCCCAGCATTTT. The chain recombines TRBV5-1 with TRBJ1-5; 12 bases are a match to TRBD1. The germline CDR1 and CDR2 sequences are SGHRS and YFSETQ. The CDR3 loop spans 17 amino acids. With 0 bases clipped from V and 0 bases from J, the junction kept 1 base outside the gene matches. Drawing the rest from reference TRBV5-1 and TRBJ1-5, the complete variable domain is KAGVTQTPRYLIKTRGQQVTLSCSPISGHRSVSWYQQTPGQGLQFLFEYFSETQRNKGNFPGRFSGRQFSNSRSEMNVSTLELGDSALYLCASSLGDRGPSNQPQHFGDGTRLSIL.

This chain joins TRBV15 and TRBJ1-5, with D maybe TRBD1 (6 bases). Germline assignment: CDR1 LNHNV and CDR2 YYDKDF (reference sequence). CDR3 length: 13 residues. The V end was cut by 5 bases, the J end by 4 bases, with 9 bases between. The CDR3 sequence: CATSPQGNQPQHF. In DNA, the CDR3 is TGTGCCACCAGCCCTCAGGGGAATCAGCCCCAGCATTTT.

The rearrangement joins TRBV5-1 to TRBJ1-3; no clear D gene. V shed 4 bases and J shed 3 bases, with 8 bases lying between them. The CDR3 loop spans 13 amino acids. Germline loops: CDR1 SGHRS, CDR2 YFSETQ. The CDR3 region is CASSPSFGNTIYF. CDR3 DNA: TGCGCCAGCAGCCCGAGTTTTGGAAACACCATATATTTT.

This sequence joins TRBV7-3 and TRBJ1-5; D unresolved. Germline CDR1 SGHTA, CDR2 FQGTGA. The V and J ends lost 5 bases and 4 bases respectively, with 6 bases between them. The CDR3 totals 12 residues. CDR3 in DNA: TGTGCCAGCAGCCCCAGTAATCAGCCCCAGCATTTT. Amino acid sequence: CASSPSNQPQHF.

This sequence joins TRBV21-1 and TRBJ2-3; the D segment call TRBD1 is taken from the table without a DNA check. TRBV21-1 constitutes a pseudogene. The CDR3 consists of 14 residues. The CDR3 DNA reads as TGTGCCAGTCAACGACAGGGTCCCCCAGATACGCAGTATTTT. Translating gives CASQRQGPPDTQYF.

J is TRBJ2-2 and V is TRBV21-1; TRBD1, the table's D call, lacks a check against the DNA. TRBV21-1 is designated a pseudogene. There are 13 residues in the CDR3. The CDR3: CASRWPPTGELFF. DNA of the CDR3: TGTGCCAGCCGATGGCCGCCCACCGGGGAGCTGTTTTTT.

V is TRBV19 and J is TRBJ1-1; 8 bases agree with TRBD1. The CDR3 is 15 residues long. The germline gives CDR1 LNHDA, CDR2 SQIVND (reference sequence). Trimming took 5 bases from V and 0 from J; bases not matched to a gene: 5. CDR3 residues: CASSRQGQVNTEAFF. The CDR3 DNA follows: TGTGCCAGTAGTCGACAGGGGCAGGTGAACACTGAAGCTTTCTTT.

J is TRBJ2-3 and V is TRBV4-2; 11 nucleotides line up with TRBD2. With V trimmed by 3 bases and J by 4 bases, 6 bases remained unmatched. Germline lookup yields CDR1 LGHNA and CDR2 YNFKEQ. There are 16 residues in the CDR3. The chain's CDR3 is CASSQTSGAVSDTQYF. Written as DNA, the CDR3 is TGTGCCAGCAGCCAGACTAGCGGGGCGGTGTCAGATACGCAGTATTTT.

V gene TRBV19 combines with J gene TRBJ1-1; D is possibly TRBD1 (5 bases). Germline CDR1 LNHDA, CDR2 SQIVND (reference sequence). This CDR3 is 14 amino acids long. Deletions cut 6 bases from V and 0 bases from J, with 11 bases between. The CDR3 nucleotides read TGTGCCAGTAGAACGGCAGGGTTGAACACTGAAGCTTTCTTT. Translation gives CASRTAGLNTEAFF.

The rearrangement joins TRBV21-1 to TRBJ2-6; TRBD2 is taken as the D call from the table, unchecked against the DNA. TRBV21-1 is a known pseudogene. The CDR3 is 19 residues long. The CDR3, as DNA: TGTGCCGGCAGCAAAGGTGGGACTAGCGGATTCTCTGGGGCCAACGTCCTGACTTTC. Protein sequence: CAGSKGGTSGFSGANVLTF.

The CDR3 protein is CASSHPGGFTDTQYF. Written as DNA, the CDR3 is TGTGCCAGCAGCCACCCGGGGGGCTTCACAGATACGCAGTATTTT. The chain has TRBV14 and TRBJ2-3; D perhaps matches TRBD2 (7 bases). In germline, CDR1 is SGHDN, CDR2 FVKESK. Trimming removed 3 bases at V and 2 bases at J, with 12 bases between. This CDR3 region has 15 residues.

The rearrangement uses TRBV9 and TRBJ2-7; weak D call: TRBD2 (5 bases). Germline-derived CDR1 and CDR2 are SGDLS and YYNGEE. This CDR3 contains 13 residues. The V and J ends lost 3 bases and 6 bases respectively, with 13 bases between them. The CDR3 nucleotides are TGTGCCAGCAGCGCCGGGGTAGCAACCGAGCAGTACTTC. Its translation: CASSAGVATEQYF.

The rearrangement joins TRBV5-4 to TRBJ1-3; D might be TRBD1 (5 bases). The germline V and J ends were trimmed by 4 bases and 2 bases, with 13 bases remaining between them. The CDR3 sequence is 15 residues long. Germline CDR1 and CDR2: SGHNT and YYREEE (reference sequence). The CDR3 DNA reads TGTGCCAGCAGCGTGGGGCCCGATCCTGGAAACACCATATATTTT. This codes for CASSVGPDPGNTIYF. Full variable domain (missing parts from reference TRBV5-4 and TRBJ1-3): ETGVTQSPTHLIKTRGQQVTLRCSSQSGHNTVSWYQQALGQGPQFIFQYYREEENGRGNFPPRFSGLQFPNYSSELNVNALELDDSALYLCASSVGPDPGNTIYFGEGSWLTVV.